This entry is about one TCR beta chain. Its antigen is unidentified. The data were obtained in a study of somatic mutations in cytotoxic T cells in rheumatoid arthritis. Study as a whole: Blood (about 31 ml EDTA) from each patient was taken right after diagnosis, before any treatment. Some V beta antibody-stained T-cell populations were flow-sorted at nearly 100% purity, including V beta1+ cells sequenced for TCRB. General study points: Relative to age-matched healthy controls, rheumatoid arthritis patients did not differ significantly in CD8+ T-cell clonality.

Produced via immunoSEQ multiplex PCR; TCRdb's table is partial and in-frame only. The sample carries 17,000 or so clones, 75% to 90% recorded once. Trimming pared 3 bases from V and 8 bases from J, leaving 14 bases between. Germline loops: CDR1 SQVTM, CDR2 ANQGSEA. This CDR3 region has 13 residues. This chain uses TRBV29-1 with TRBJ2-1; maybe TRBD2 (6 bases). Sequenced: CD8+ T cells sorted from blood. The receptor's source is a woman aged 40 to 55 with rheumatoid arthritis. For the CDR3, the DNA is TGCAGCGTTGAGCCTCGGGGGTCGGATGAGCAGTTCTTC. Protein: CSVEPRGSDEQFF.